This TCR beta chain was obtained from a study of blood T cell repertoires in COVID-19 (dated by TCRdb to 2020 to 2022). Some background on the complete study: Samples covering the acute and convalescent phases of COVID-19 were provided by collaborators in the United States, Italy and Spain. The material from the prospective study consisted of cDNA or gDNA derived from T cells, B-cell-depleted T cells, or PBMCs. Deeply sampled blood TCRbeta repertoires from subjects exposed to, actively infected with, or recovered from COVID-19 were included in the dataset. The repertoires were made available in a free public database intended to serve as a resource for research on the immune response to SARS-CoV-2. Samples were obtained from the ongoing ImmuneRACE study (first 160 participants) and from 1,000 to 1,500 subjects provided by 6 global collaborators. The sample metadata nearly always contained a de-identified subject ID, COVID-19 status, age in years and sex. Where available, HLA class I and class II types were taken from metadata supplied by the sample provider and were not determined by assay-based typing.

TCRbeta CDR3 regions were amplified from genomic DNA by means of the immunoSEQ Assay, a bias-controlled multiplex PCR. On the authors' methods: Within the assay, amplification of reference gene primers was used to estimate how many nucleated cells each sample contained. Sequence reads were collapsed and filtered to measure the absolute abundance of every unique TCRbeta CDR3 rearrangement. Productive Simpson clonality was computed per sample as the square root of Simpson's diversity index over productive rearrangements. This is the immuneACCESS table as TCRdb keeps it, with only in-frame sequences that have V and J called. A part of the clones is gone; compared with another copy, unresolved V genes explain less than half, and the rest is unexplained. Clone size and V and J calls were adopted from that table, with D and trimming inferred from the DNA. Within this sample are around 200,000 clones, with about 82% of them counted one time only. In total, the top ten clones hold approximately 5% of the sample.

Concerning this clone itself: No antigen is known for it. There are no base qualities to consult, and no much larger clone falls within one base.

Findings and caveats that apply to the study as a whole: How much clinical and demographic metadata was included differed by source and by participant, and the metadata was provided uncurated.

The CDR3 runs 16 residues from the cysteine to the phenylalanine. The kept DNA is CDR3 alone, 48 bases in frame from the first base. The germline V end is reduced by 7 bases and the J end by 3 bases; junction bases left unmatched: 11. The CDR1 and CDR2 encoded by the germline V gene are SGHRS and YFSETQ. Participants in the prospective study were aged roughly 18 to 100 years, lived in about two dozen United States geographic areas, and enrolled through a virtual design. In the prospective study, cohorts were assigned on the basis of participant-reported clinical history obtained from a screening survey and a study questionnaire. Mobile phlebotomists in the prospective study collected whole blood, serum and a nasopharyngeal or oropharyngeal swab from every participant. Additional blood draws and questionnaires over a 2-month period could optionally be provided by prospective study participants. Before DNA extraction, blood samples from the prospective study were shipped at room temperature or frozen.

Recombination connected TRBV5-1 to TRBJ2-2; 8 central bases correspond to TRBD1. Sequencing was done on a sample of PBMCs or T cells enriched from blood (not recorded which). The receptor's source is a man aged 35 to 55 with acute COVID-19. The DNA is as follows: TGCGCCAGCGGACTGACAGGGGACCCCCACACCGGGGAGCTGTTTTTT. This codes for CASGLTGDPHTGELFF.